This TCR beta chain was sequenced during a study of PD-L1 blockade in urothelial cancer (TCRdb year 2017). Regarding the study in general: Therapy was started in the mid-2010s for all patients, and atezolizumab 1,200 mg was administered intravenously every 3 weeks. About 90% of the roughly 29 patients were identified as males with urothelial cancer of bladder origin, and a prior smoking history was reported by 18 of 29 patients. Patients had an ECOG performance status of 0 or 1 and had received between 0 and 3 prior chemotherapy regimens. Blood samples were analyzed at two time points: 3 weeks after treatment start (second dose) and 6 weeks after treatment start. A median of about 140,000 T cells and just over 80,000 unique TCRs was obtained from blood samples, and a median clonality of approximately 0.077 was observed. The study was an exploratory multi-omic analysis of somatic, immune and clinical correlates of response to PD-L1 blockade with atezolizumab in urothelial cancer. Pretreatment tumor samples, along with matched peripheral blood serially collected before and after atezolizumab treatment, were subjected to TCR sequencing. Progression-free survival longer than 6 months counted as durable clinical benefit, and TCR features were additionally tested against both progression-free and overall survival. In the same patients, whole exome sequencing and RNA sequencing of pretreatment tumors were performed in addition to TCR sequencing. Durable clinical benefit was achieved by nine patients but not by the remaining 20. Pretreatment blood TCR-seq was available for around 29 patients, at least one posttreatment blood collection was obtained for some 25 patients, and tumor TCR-seq was available for some 25 patients.

Synthetic TCR analog templates were spiked into each PCR to estimate absolute template abundance from read counts. The immunoSEQ assay was used to amplify TCRbeta CDR3 regions from genomic DNA with bias-controlled V and J gene primers. Sequencing of rearranged TCRbeta segments was done at approximately 20X coverage. The paper's processing steps were these. Clustering was used to correct sequencing errors, and CDR3s were annotated against IMGT so that V, D and J genes could be assigned. Downstream analyses used only productive TCRbeta rearrangements and left out out-of-frame or stop-codon sequences. To compute clonality, Shannon entropy was normalized by the log of the number of unique productive sequences and then subtracted from one. Clones differing between time points or between blood and tumor were identified by Fisher's exact test with Benjamini-Hochberg correction at adjusted p below 0.01. The clones in this table, taken by TCRdb from immuneACCESS, are in-frame only. Not every clone is retained; where verified, under half of the shortfall comes from an unresolved V gene, and the cause of the rest is unknown. Clonal size and the V and J genes are those of that table, whereas D and trimming came from the DNA. The sample table lists about 130,000 clones, approximately 88% of them with a count of one. The top ten clones comprise 3.2% of the sample.

For CDR1 and CDR2, the germline V gene lists SGHRS and YFSETQ. Trimming takes 4 bases off V and 0 bases off J; junction bases not matched to a gene: 4. From the cysteine up to the phenylalanine, the CDR3 has a length of 15 residues. The entry retains the CDR3 DNA only, 45 bases that are in frame from base 1. The intended sense of this specimen's time point label: pretreatment peripheral blood. A total of 29 patients with locally advanced or metastatic urothelial carcinoma, treated at Memorial Sloan Kettering on a trial protocol, made up the cohort. Peripheral blood mononuclear cells were collected pretreatment and during treatment, with between 1 and 8 total time points obtained per patient. The Qiagen DNeasy Blood extraction kit was used to purify genomic DNA from total PBMCs and tumor samples. PBMCs were collected pretreatment and during treatment and were isolated and stored as previously described.

To note about this clone: The target of this receptor is not known. Base qualities are not recorded, but no much larger clone differs from it by a single base.

Here is what the overall study found, with its caveats: Because the sample size was small (n of about 29) and many of the analyses were exploratory, the results are meant to be hypothesis-generating. Patients with durable benefit showed greater expansion of tumor-associated TCR clones in peripheral blood 3 weeks after starting treatment (n = 22, p = 0.022). A pretreatment peripheral blood TCR clonality below the median was linked to improved progression-free and overall survival.

Sample: PBMCs, taken around atezolizumab (anti-PD-L1) treatment. The receptor's source is a man aged 45-65 years with urothelial cancer. This receptor chain uses TRBV5-1 and TRBJ2-1; 7 nucleotides in the junction match TRBD1. The CDR3 region has the sequence CASSQGDPSYNEQFF. The DNA reads TGCGCCAGCAGCCAGGGGGATCCCTCCTACAATGAGCAGTTCTTC. Where the CDR3 stops, the reference TRBV5-1 and TRBJ2-1 genes take over; the full variable domain is KAGVTQTPRYLIKTRGQQVTLSCSPISGHRSVSWYQQTPGQGLQFLFEYFSETQRNKGNFPGRFSGRQFSNSRSEMNVSTLELGDSALYLCASSQGDPSYNEQFFGPGTRLTVL.